The 3 T cell receptor beta chains presented below share a single source sample, sequenced in a study of CD8 T cells in ankylosing spondylitis. TCRdb re-called the 5' RACE reads with MiXCR, one entry per CDR3 protein. The sample has 300,000 to 350,000 distinct CDR3 sequences, around 10% seen once. The specimen was blood, either unsorted or a sorted T cell fraction (not recorded which). These receptors all stem from a female donor with ankylosing spondylitis or in good health (not recorded which).

This clonotype came up many times. The chain has TRBV20-1 and TRBJ2-2, with 8 bases fitting TRBD2. Germline loops: CDR1 DFQATT, CDR2 SNEGSKA (reference sequence). V lost 5 bases and J lost 5; bases outside the gene matches: 13. The CDR3 length is 16 residues. CDR3 coding DNA: TGCAGTGCTTCACCCCGAGGCGGGAGGAGGACCGGGGAGCTGTTTTTT. The encoded protein is CSASPRGGRRTGELFF.

This clonotype was seen a few times. The genes are TRBV7-2 and TRBJ1-3; D unresolved. The CDR3 length is 11 residues. V was trimmed by 3 bases and J by 5 bases, leaving 2 bases between them. The germline V gene encodes CDR1 SGHTA and CDR2 FQGNSA. CDR3 sequence (DNA): TGTGCCAGCAGCTTCAGAAACACCATATATTTT. Its protein is CASSFRNTIYF.

The table lists this clonotype with many counts. The chain links TRBV25-1 to TRBJ2-2; D unresolved. This CDR3 has 13 residues. Germline CDR1 is MGHDK and CDR2 is SYGVNS. V was shortened by 7 bases and J by 6 bases, with 12 bases between the two germline ends. In DNA form, the CDR3 reads TGTGCCAGCACCTCAGAGGACCCCGGGGAGCTGTTTTTT. Its protein product is CASTSEDPGELFF.